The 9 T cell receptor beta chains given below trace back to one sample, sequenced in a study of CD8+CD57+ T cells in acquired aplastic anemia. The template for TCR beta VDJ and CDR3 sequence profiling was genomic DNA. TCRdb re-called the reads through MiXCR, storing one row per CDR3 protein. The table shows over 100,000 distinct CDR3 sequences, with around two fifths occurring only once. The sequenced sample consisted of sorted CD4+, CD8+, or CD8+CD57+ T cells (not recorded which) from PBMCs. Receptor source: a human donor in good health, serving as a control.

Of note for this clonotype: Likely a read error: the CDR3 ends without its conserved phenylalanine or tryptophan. CDR3 DNA sequence: TGTGTCACCAGTGATTTTCGGGGCGCCGGCTACACCTCC. Protein sequence: CVTSDFRGAGYTS. This sequence joins TRBV24-1 and TRBJ1-2, with D perhaps matching TRBD1 (5 bases). CDR3 length: 13 amino acids. Looked up from germline, CDR1 is KGHDR and CDR2 is SFDVKD.

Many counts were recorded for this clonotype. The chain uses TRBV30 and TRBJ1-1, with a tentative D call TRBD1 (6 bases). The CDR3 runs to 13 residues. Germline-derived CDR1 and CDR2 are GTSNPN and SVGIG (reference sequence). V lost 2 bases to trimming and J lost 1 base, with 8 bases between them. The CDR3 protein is CAWSYRANTEAFF. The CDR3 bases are TGTGCCTGGAGTTACAGGGCGAACACTGAAGCTTTCTTT.

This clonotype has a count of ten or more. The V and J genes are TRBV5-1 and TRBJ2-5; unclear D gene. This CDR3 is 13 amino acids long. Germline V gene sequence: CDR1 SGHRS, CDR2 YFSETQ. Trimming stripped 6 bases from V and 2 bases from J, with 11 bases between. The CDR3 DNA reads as TGCGCCAGCACCTGGACGGGTCAAGAGACCCAGTACTTC. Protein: CASTWTGQETQYF.

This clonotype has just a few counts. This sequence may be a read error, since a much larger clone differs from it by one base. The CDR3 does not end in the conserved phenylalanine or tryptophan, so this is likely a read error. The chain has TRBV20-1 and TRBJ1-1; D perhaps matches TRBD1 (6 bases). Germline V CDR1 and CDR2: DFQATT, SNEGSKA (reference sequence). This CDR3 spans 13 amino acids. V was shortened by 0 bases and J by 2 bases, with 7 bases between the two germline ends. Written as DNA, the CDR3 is TGCAGTGCTAGAGAGGGGGCAAACACTGAAGCTTTCCTT. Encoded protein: CSAREGANTEAFL.

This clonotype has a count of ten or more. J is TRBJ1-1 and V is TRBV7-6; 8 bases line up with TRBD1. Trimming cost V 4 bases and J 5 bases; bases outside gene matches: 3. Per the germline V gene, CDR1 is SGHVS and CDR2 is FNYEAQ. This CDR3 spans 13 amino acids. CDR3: CASSYTGGTEAFF. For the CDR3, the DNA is TGTGCCAGCAGCTATACAGGGGGGACTGAAGCTTTCTTT.

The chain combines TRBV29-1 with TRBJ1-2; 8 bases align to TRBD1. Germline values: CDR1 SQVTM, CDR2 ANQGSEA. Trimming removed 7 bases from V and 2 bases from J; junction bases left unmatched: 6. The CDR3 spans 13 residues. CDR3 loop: CSAGQGPNYGYTF. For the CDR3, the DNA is TGCAGCGCCGGACAGGGCCCCAACTATGGCTACACCTTC.

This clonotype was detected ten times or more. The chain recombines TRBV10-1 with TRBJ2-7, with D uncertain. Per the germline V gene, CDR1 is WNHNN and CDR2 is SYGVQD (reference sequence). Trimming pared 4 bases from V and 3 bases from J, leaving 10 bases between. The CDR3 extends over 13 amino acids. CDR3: CASSAGGNYEQYF. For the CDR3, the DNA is TGCGCCAGCAGTGCGGGCGGCAACTACGAGCAGTACTTC.

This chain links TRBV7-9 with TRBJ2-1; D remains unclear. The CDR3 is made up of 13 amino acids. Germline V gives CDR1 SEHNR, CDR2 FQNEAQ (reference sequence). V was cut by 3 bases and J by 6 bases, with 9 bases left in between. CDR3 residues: CASSFEGINEQFF. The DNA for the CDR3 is TGTGCCAGCAGCTTTGAAGGAATCAATGAGCAGTTCTTC.

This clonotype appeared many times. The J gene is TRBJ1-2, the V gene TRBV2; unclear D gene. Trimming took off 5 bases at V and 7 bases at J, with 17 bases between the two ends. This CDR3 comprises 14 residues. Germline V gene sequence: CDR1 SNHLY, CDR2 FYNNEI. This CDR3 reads CASSLRTEATGYTF. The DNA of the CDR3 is TGTGCCAGCAGTTTACGGACGGAAGCTACTGGCTACACCTTC.